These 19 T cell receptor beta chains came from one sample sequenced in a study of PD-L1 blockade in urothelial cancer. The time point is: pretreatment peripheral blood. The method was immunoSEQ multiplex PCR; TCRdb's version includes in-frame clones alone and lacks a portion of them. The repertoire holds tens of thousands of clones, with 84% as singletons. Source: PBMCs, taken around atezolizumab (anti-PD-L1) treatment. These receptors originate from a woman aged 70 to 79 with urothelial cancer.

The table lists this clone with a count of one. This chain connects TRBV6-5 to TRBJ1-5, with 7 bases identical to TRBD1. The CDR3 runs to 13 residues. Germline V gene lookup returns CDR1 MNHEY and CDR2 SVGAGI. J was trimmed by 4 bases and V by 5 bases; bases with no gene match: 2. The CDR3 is CASSVQGNQPQHF. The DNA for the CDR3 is TGTGCCAGCAGTGTACAGGGGAATCAGCCCCAGCATTTT.

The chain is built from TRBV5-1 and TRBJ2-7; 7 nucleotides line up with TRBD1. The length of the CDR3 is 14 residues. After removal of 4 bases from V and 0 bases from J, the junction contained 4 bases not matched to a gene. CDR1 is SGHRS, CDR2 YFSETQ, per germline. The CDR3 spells CASSARDSSYEQYF. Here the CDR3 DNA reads TGCGCCAGCAGCGCCCGGGACAGCTCCTACGAGCAGTACTTC.

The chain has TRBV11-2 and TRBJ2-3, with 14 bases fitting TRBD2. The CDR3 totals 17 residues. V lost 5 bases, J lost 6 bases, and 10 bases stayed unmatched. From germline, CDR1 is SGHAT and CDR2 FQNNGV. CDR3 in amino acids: CASSHQTSGRGADTQYF. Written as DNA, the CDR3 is TGTGCCAGCAGCCATCAGACTAGCGGGAGGGGGGCGGATACGCAGTATTTT. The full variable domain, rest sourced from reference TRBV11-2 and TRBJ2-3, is EAGVAQSPRYKIIEKRQSVAFWCNPISGHATLYWYQQILGQGPKLLIQFQNNGVVDDSQLPKDRFSAERLKGVDSTLKIQPAKLEDSAVYLCASSHQTSGRGADTQYFGPGTRLTVL.

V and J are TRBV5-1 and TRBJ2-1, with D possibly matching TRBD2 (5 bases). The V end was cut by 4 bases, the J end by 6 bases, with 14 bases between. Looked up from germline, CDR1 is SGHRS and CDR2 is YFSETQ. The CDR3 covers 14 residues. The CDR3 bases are TGCGCCAGCAGCACGGTCGCGGGCCGCAATGAGCAGTTCTTC. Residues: CASSTVAGRNEQFF.

Here the CDR3 DNA reads TGCGCCAGCAGCCAAGTCTGGAACACCGGGGAGCTGTTTTTT. Translation: CASSQVWNTGELFF. This chain links TRBV4-1 with TRBJ2-2; the D is unclear. In germline, CDR1 is MGHRA, CDR2 YSYEKL. Between the trimmed V and J ends, which lost 1 base and 1 base, there was a span of 4 bases. CDR3 length equals 14 residues.

CDR3 DNA sequence: TGTGCCAGCAGTTTAGCCGGGACTAGAGGCTACGAGCAGTACTTC. Its translation is CASSLAGTRGYEQYF. The chain employs TRBV27 and TRBJ2-7, with 8 bases identical to TRBD2. CDR1 and CDR2 (germline): MNHEY, SMNVEV (reference sequence). The CDR3 spans 15 residues. Losses at the gene ends were 2 bases for V and 3 bases for J; bases not matched to a gene: 6.

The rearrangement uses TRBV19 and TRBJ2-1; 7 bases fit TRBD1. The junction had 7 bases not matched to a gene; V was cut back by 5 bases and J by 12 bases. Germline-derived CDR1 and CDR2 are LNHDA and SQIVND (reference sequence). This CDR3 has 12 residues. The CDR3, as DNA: TGTGCCAGTAGTCCTCGGGACAGACCGCAGTTCTTC. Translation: CASSPRDRPQFF.

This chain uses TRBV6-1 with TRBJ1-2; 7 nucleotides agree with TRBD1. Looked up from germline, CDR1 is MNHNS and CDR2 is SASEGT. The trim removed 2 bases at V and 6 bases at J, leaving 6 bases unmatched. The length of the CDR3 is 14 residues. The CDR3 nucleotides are TGTGCCAGCAGTGAATTAACAGGGGTAGATGGCTACACCTTC. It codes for CASSELTGVDGYTF.

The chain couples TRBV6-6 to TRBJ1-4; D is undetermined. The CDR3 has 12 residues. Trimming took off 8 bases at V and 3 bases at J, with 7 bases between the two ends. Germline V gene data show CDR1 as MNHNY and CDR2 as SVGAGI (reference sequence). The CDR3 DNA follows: TGTGCCAGCGGGAGAGCTAATGAAAAACTGTTTTTT. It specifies CASGRANEKLFF.

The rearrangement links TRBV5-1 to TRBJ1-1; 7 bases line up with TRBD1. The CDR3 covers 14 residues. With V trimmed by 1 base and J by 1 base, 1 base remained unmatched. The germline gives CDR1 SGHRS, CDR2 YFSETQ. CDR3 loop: CASSLWTGNTEAFF. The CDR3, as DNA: TGCGCCAGCAGCTTGTGGACAGGGAACACTGAAGCTTTCTTT.

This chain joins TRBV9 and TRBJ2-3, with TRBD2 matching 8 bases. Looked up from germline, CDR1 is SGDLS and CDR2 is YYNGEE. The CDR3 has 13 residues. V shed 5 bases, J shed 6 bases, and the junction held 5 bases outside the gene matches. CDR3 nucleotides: TGTGCCAGCAGTAGCGGGATGATCGATACGCAGTATTTT. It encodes CASSSGMIDTQYF.

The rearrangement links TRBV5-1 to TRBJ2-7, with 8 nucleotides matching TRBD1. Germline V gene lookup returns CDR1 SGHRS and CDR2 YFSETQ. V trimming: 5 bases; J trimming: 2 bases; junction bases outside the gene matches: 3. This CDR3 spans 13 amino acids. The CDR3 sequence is CASRDRETYEQYF. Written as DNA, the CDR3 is TGCGCCAGCAGGGACAGGGAGACCTACGAGCAGTACTTC. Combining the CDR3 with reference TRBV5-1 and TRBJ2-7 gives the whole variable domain KAGVTQTPRYLIKTRGQQVTLSCSPISGHRSVSWYQQTPGQGLQFLFEYFSETQRNKGNFPGRFSGRQFSNSRSEMNVSTLELGDSALYLCASRDRETYEQYFGPGTRLTVT.

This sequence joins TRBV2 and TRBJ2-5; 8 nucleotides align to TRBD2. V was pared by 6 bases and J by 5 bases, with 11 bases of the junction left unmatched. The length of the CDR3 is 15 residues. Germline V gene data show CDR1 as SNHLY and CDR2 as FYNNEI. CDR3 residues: CASRRGLGGMETQYF. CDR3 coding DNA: TGTGCCAGCAGGAGGGGACTAGGGGGAATGGAGACCCAGTACTTC.

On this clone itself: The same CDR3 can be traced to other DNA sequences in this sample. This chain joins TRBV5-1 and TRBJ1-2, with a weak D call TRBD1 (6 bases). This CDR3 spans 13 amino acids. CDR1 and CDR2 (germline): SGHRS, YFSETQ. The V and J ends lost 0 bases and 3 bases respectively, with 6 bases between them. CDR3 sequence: CASSLAGDYGYTF. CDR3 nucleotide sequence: TGCGCCAGCAGCTTGGCAGGGGACTATGGCTACACCTTC.

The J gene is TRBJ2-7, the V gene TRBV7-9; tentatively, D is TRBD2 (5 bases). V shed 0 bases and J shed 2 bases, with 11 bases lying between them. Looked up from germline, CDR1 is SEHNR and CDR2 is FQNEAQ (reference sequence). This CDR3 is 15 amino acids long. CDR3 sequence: CASSLASGNPYEQYF. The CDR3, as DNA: TGTGCCAGCAGCTTAGCTTCGGGAAACCCCTACGAGCAGTACTTC.

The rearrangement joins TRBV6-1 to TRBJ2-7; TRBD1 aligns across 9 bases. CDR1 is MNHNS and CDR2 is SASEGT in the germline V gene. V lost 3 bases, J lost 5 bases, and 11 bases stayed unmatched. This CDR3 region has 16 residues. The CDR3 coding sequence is TGTGCCAGCAGTGAGTTGGACGGGACAGGGCCCCACGAGCAGTACTTC. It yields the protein CASSELDGTGPHEQYF.

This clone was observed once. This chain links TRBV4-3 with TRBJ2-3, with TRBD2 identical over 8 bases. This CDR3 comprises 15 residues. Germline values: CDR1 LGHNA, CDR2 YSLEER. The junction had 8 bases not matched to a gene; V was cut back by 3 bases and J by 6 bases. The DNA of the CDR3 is TGCGCCAGCAGCCACGTTAGCGGGGAGGGCGATACGCAGTATTTT. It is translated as CASSHVSGEGDTQYF.

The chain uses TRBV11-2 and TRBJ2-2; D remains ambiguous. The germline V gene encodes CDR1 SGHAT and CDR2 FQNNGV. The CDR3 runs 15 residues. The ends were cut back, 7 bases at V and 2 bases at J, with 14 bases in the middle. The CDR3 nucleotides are TGTGCCAGCACTATAGCTCGACCCAACACCGGGGAGCTGTTTTTT. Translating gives CASTIARPNTGELFF.

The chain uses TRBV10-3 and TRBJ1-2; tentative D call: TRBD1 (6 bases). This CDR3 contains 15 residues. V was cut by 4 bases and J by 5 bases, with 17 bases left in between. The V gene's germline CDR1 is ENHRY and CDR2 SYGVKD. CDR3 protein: CAISASQDRSYGYTF. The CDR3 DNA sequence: TGTGCCATCAGTGCCTCTCAGGACAGATCGTATGGCTACACCTTC.